This passage covers 24 T cell receptor beta chains from one sample sequenced in a study of blood T cell repertoires in COVID-19. Method: immunoSEQ multiplex PCR; TCRdb's copy keeps in-frame clones and lacks some. The sample yields hundreds of thousands of clones, 65% to 90% seen once. The sequencing input was PBMCs or T cells enriched from blood (not recorded which). The receptors shown here come from a man younger than 35 who had recovered from COVID-19.

The chain joins TRBV6-5 to TRBJ2-1, with D possibly TRBD1 on 6 matching bases. The V gene's germline CDR1 is MNHEY and CDR2 SVGAGI. V gave up 0 bases and J gave up 8 bases, with 11 bases separating them. CDR3 length: 14 residues. CDR3: CASSYSNRVHEQFF. DNA for the CDR3: TGTGCCAGCAGTTACTCAAACAGGGTCCATGAGCAGTTCTTC.

This clone appeared a single time. V usage is TRBV5-1 and J usage is TRBJ2-2, with 8 positions matching TRBD1. CDR1 is SGHRS and CDR2 is YFSETQ in the germline V gene. There are 15 residues in the CDR3. J lost 5 bases, V lost 5 bases, and 8 bases had no gene match. CDR3 amino acids: CASSDSQGATGELFF. DNA of the CDR3: TGCGCCAGCAGTGATTCCCAGGGGGCGACCGGGGAGCTGTTTTTT.

The chain carries TRBV6-5 and TRBJ1-1; D gene ambiguous. The CDR3 has 13 amino acids. The V end was cut by 4 bases, the J end by 0 bases, with 6 bases between. Germline CDR1 reads MNHEY; CDR2 reads SVGAGI. DNA for the CDR3: TGTGCCAGCAGTTCCGGGATGAACACTGAAGCTTTCTTT. Its translation is CASSSGMNTEAFF.

This clone has a single count. V usage is TRBV5-6 and J usage is TRBJ2-7; D perhaps matches TRBD2 (5 bases). The CDR3 has 13 residues. The germline gives CDR1 SGHDT, CDR2 YYEEEE. The V and J ends lost 0 bases and 9 bases respectively, with 13 bases between them. CDR3: CASSLASGEWQYF. In DNA form, the CDR3 reads TGTGCCAGCAGCTTGGCGAGTGGGGAGTGGCAGTACTTC.

This clone was recorded once. The chain employs TRBV7-8 and TRBJ2-7, with D possibly being TRBD2 (5 bases). Germline V gives CDR1 SGHVS, CDR2 FQNEAQ. Trimming shortened V by 3 bases and J by 1 base, and 13 bases separated the two germline ends. The CDR3 is made up of 15 amino acids. CDR3 DNA sequence: TGTGCCAGCAGCTTTCTCTGGGAGAAATCCTACGAGCAGTACTTC. Protein product: CASSFLWEKSYEQYF.

The rearrangement links TRBV7-9 to TRBJ1-2; TRBD1 matches at 10 bases. The CDR3 is made up of 15 amino acids. V trimming: 2 bases; J trimming: 8 bases; junction bases outside the gene matches: 8. The germline V gene encodes CDR1 SEHNR and CDR2 FQNEAQ (reference sequence). CDR3: CASSLLRDRGFGYTF. CDR3 DNA: TGTGCCAGCAGCTTATTGAGGGACAGGGGTTTCGGCTACACCTTC. Variable domain in full (rest from reference TRBV7-9 and TRBJ1-2): DTGVSQNPRHKITKRGQNVTFRCDPISEHNRLYWYRQTLGQGPEFLTYFQNEAQLEKSRLLSDRFSAERPKGSFSTLEIQRTEQGDSAMYLCASSLLRDRGFGYTFGSGTRLTVV.

The chain is built from TRBV7-6 and TRBJ1-3; tentative D call: TRBD1 (5 bases). The CDR3 is 16 amino acids. Trimming pared 3 bases from V and 3 bases from J, leaving 15 bases between. Germline V gene data show CDR1 as SGHVS and CDR2 as FNYEAQ. CDR3 in DNA: TGTGCCAGCAGCTTCCGGGGGAAAGCGGGTGGAAACACCATATATTTT. Protein product: CASSFRGKAGGNTIYF.

J is TRBJ2-7 and V is TRBV5-1, with TRBD1 identical over 7 bases. Germline V CDR1 and CDR2: SGHRS, YFSETQ. This CDR3 is built from 16 residues. After removal of 0 bases from V and 3 bases from J, the junction contained 9 bases not matched to a gene. The CDR3 region has the DNA TGCGCCAGCAGCTTGGCCCCGACAGGGAATGACTACGAGCAGTACTTC. The encoded protein is CASSLAPTGNDYEQYF.

This rearrangement joins TRBV18 to TRBJ1-6; D may be TRBD1 (6 bases). The CDR3 runs 15 residues. V lost 2 bases and J 9 bases, leaving 14 bases between the germline ends. Germline V gives CDR1 KGHSH, CDR2 LQKENI. In nucleotides, the CDR3 is TGTGCCAGCTCACCAGAGCCAGGGGCTGGTTCACCCCTCCACTTT. Its translation is CASSPEPGAGSPLHF.

In its sample, this clone was seen a few times. The V call is TRBV10-2, the J call TRBJ2-7; the D gene is possibly TRBD1 (5 bases). CDR3 length equals 13 residues. V dropped 5 bases and J dropped 2 bases, with 10 bases sitting between them. Germline assignment: CDR1 WSHSY and CDR2 SAAADI. CDR3 nucleotides: TGCGCCAGCAGTAACAGGCTTACCTACGAGCAGTACTTC. It specifies CASSNRLTYEQYF.

This clone was observed a few times. The V gene is TRBV7-9, the J gene TRBJ1-1; a possible D gene is TRBD1 (6 bases). Germline values: CDR1 SEHNR, CDR2 FQNEAQ (reference sequence). The CDR3 is 14 residues long. With 6 bases removed from V and 1 base from J, the gap between germline ends came to 12 bases. The DNA of the CDR3 is TGTGCCAGCAGGGGGGCAGGACCGAACACTGAAGCTTTCTTT. Translation: CASRGAGPNTEAFF.

The genes are TRBV28 and TRBJ2-4; 7 bases map to TRBD2. CDR1 and CDR2 (germline): MDHEN, SYDVKM. Germline trimming cut 2 bases from V and 5 bases from J; bases unmatched to any gene: 0. This CDR3 comprises 13 residues. The CDR3 DNA sequence: TGTGCCAGCAGTTTACTAGCGGAAAACATTCAGTACTTC. Translation gives CASSLLAENIQYF.

This clone was picked up one time. The CDR3 loop is CASSQDLSRTGRYNEQFF. CDR3 bases: TGTGCCAGCAGCCAAGATTTGTCGAGGACAGGGAGGTACAATGAGCAGTTCTTC. The chain combines TRBV3-1 (or the pseudogene TRBV3-2) with TRBJ2-1; 8 bases fit TRBD1. The CDR3 extends over 18 amino acids. V dropped 0 bases and J dropped 4; count of bases not matched to a gene: 11. Germline V gene data show CDR1 as LGHDT and CDR2 as YNNKEL (reference sequence).

The V and J genes are TRBV5-8 and TRBJ1-2; D is perhaps TRBD1 (6 bases). The V gene's germline CDR1 is SGHTS and CDR2 YDEGEE. Trimming cost V 4 bases and J 5 bases, with 15 bases left between them. This CDR3 region has 14 residues. The CDR3 reads CASSPGPRGYGYTF. In nucleotides, the CDR3 is TGTGCCAGCAGCCCGGGCCCCAGGGGATATGGCTACACCTTC.

This clone appeared a single time. This chain links TRBV9 with TRBJ2-5; 14 bases fit TRBD2. The CDR3 is 16 amino acids. Germline lookup yields CDR1 SGDLS and CDR2 YYNGEE. V dropped 3 bases and J dropped 0; count of bases not matched to a gene: 1. This CDR3 is CASSGTSGRYQETQYF. The CDR3 DNA follows: TGTGCCAGCAGCGGGACTAGCGGGAGGTACCAAGAGACCCAGTACTTC.

V usage is TRBV30 and J usage is TRBJ2-1; unclear D gene. Germline V gene lookup returns CDR1 GTSNPN and CDR2 SVGIG (reference sequence). Trimming left V 7 bases short and J 4 bases short, with 8 bases between. The CDR3 runs 11 residues. The CDR3 nucleotides are TGTGCCTTGACTGGATACAATGAGCAGTTCTTC. Amino acids: CALTGYNEQFF.

Only a few counts were recorded for this clone. V usage is TRBV5-1 and J usage is TRBJ2-1; the match to TRBD2 covers 8 bases. This CDR3 region has 14 residues. The V segment lost 0 bases and the J segment 15 bases; nucleotides outside the gene matches: 11. CDR1 is SGHRS and CDR2 is YFSETQ in the germline V gene. This CDR3 reads CASSLEARAGEGFF. Written as DNA, the CDR3 is TGCGCCAGCAGCTTGGAAGCGAGAGCGGGAGAGGGGTTCTTC.

This clone appeared once. This chain uses TRBV12-5 with TRBJ2-2; 7 bases fit TRBD1. Germline V CDR1 and CDR2: LGHNT, FRNRAP. This CDR3 has 14 residues. V lost 2 bases and J lost 5; bases outside the gene matches: 2. DNA of the CDR3: TGTGCTAGTGGTTTGTCAGGGGGTACCGGGGAGCTGTTTTTT. Translating it yields CASGLSGGTGELFF.

The J gene is TRBJ1-5, the V gene TRBV7-6, with TRBD1 as a possible D gene (5 bases). There are 21 residues in the CDR3. Germline V gene lookup returns CDR1 SGHVS and CDR2 FNYEAQ. V gave up 0 bases and J gave up 0 bases, with 24 bases separating them. CDR3 region: CASSLARIRVLFNYSNQPQHF. CDR3 nucleotide sequence: TGTGCCAGCAGCTTAGCCCGCATCAGGGTGTTATTTAATTATAGCAATCAGCCCCAGCATTTT. Drawing the rest from reference TRBV7-6 and TRBJ1-5, the complete variable domain is GAGVSQSPRYKVTKRGQDVALRCDPISGHVSLYWYRQALGQGPEFLTYFNYEAQQDKSGLPNDRFSAERPEGSISTLTIQRTEQRDSAMYRCASSLARIRVLFNYSNQPQHFGDGTRLSIL.

CDR3 region: CASSDRDHQEYF. CDR3 nucleotides: TGCGCCAGCAGTGACAGAGATCACCAGGAGTATTTT. This chain uses TRBV10-2 with TRBJ2-3, with D unclear. This CDR3 is built from 12 residues. The germline CDR1 and CDR2 sequences are WSHSY and SAAADI. The V and J ends lost 3 bases and 13 bases respectively, with 14 bases between them.

J is TRBJ2-7 and V is TRBV28, with D possibly being TRBD1 (6 bases). In germline, CDR1 is MDHEN, CDR2 SYDVKM. The CDR3 runs 15 residues. The V and J ends lost 6 bases and 7 bases respectively, with 22 bases between them. CDR3 residues: CASSTTWGQLHEQYF. The CDR3 nucleotides read TGTGCCAGCAGCACCACATGGGGGCAGTTGCATGAGCAGTACTTC.

The V gene is TRBV6-5, the J gene TRBJ2-7; 7 bases agree with TRBD1. The germline V gene has CDR1 MNHEY and CDR2 SVGAGI. V shed 0 bases, J shed 3 bases, and the junction held 2 bases outside the gene matches. The CDR3 consists of 14 residues. The CDR3 DNA follows: TGTGCCAGCAGTTACTCGTACAGGGGCTACGAGCAGTACTTC. Its translation: CASSYSYRGYEQYF.

The chain couples TRBV5-1 to TRBJ2-5; TRBD2 matches at 8 bases. The V segment lost 0 bases and the J segment 4 bases; nucleotides outside the gene matches: 5. Germline CDR1 reads SGHRS; CDR2 reads YFSETQ. The CDR3 has 15 amino acids. CDR3 protein: CASSLAPGGAETQYF. The CDR3 bases are TGCGCCAGCAGCTTGGCACCCGGGGGGGCAGAGACCCAGTACTTC.

The chain couples TRBV2 to TRBJ2-1, with a possible D match to TRBD1 (6 bases). The ends were cut back, 6 bases at V and 5 bases at J, with 14 bases in the middle. Germline V CDR1 and CDR2: SNHLY, FYNNEI. The CDR3 has 14 amino acids. CDR3 DNA: TGTGCCAGCAGGAGGGTGGACAGAGACAATGAGCAGTTCTTC. Encoded protein: CASRRVDRDNEQFF.